Here is one TCR beta chain with its context. Several immunoSEQ plates received, in even portions, the genomic DNA of each subset. Replicate PCRs run on unsorted PBMC used 250 to 350 ng DNA, which was 30,000 or so T cell genomes. Ten immunoSEQ deep assay plates held the unsorted PBMC DNA. Generated by immunoSEQ multiplex PCR, the TCRdb table keeps only in-frame clones and is missing some. This sample yields hundreds of thousands of clones, of which around three quarters are seen a single time; 9.5% to 15% belongs to the top ten. V shed 1 base and J shed 5 bases, with 8 bases lying between them. This CDR3 is built from 13 residues. Germline CDR1 is SGHTA and CDR2 is FQGTGA. This specimen comes from a study of shared clonotypes between healthy human individuals. All donors qualified as healthy HIV-negative adults and had experienced no recent acute infections or vaccinations.

The sequence was obtained from a woman in her thirties or forties in good health. Some clones in this sample may be carry-over from other donors' samples. The V and J genes are TRBV7-3 and TRBJ1-1, with D perhaps TRBD1 (5 bases). The specimen was PBMCs. This CDR3 reads CASSLIGGTEAFF. The DNA for the CDR3 is TGTGCCAGCAGCTTAATTGGGGGGACTGAAGCTTTCTTT.